There are a few counts of the clone carrying this T cell receptor (beta chain). Trimming cost V 3 bases and J 3 bases, with 12 bases left between them. The CDR3 is made up of 14 amino acids. In germline, CDR1 is SGHDT, CDR2 YYEEEE. It was by quantitative 5'-RACE with molecular barcodes that TCR beta libraries were made. In TCRdb, the 5' RACE reads were re-called with MiXCR into one record per CDR3 protein. The data contain around 300,000 distinct CDR3 sequences, roughly 14% of them singletons. This entry is derived from a study of CD8 T cells in ankylosing spondylitis. The chain carries TRBV5-6 and TRBJ1-1; D is perhaps TRBD1 (6 bases). The TCR originated in a male donor with ankylosing spondylitis or in good health (not recorded which). The source material was blood, either unsorted or a sorted T cell fraction (not recorded which). For the CDR3, the DNA is TGTGCCAGCAGCTCTTACAGGGTCGACACTGAAGCTTTCTTT. Translating gives CASSSYRVDTEAFF.